These T cell receptor beta chains were read from a single sample in a study of cytomegalovirus exposure and HLA in healthy donors. TCRdb's copy holds only in-frame clones and misses some; the assay was immunoSEQ multiplex PCR. Of 150,000 to 200,000 clones listed, approximately 76% are singletons. Sample: PBMCs. The receptors originated from a woman between 18 and 30 years old in good health and CMV-seropositive. Each CDR3 is given with its conserved first and last residue. A D gene is named only where the DNA matches it firmly. The size entry is marked missing in some rows and otherwise reads once, few, many or a size class.

clone_size j_call v_call d_call cdr3_nt cdr3_aa
few TRBJ1-2 TRBV25-1 . TGTGCCAGCAGTGAATCCTCCCTGGGGGCAGGGTTGGGCTACACCTTC CASSESSLGAGLGYTF
few TRBJ2-3 TRBV9 . TGTGCCAGCAGCTTACTCTTGTCGGGATCAGGTGATACGCAGTATTTT CASSLLLSGSGDTQYF
. TRBJ2-7 TRBV6-4 . TGTGCCAGCAGTGAAAACAGTTTTGCCGAGCAGTACTTC CASSENSFAEQYF
. TRBJ2-5 TRBV2 TRBD2 TGTGCCAGCAGTGTGCCTAGCGGGGGGCCGAACAAACCGTCCCGGTGGACCCAGTACTTC CASSVPSGGPNKPSRWTQYF
. TRBJ1-1 TRBV9 . TGTGCCAGCAGCGTAGAGAGTTCAGGGGCTACTGAAGCTTTCTTT CASSVESSGATEAFF
. TRBJ2-1 TRBV25-1 TRBD2 TGTGCCAGCACCAGAGCGGGGTTCAATGAGCAGTTCTTC CASTRAGFNEQFF
. TRBJ2-1 TRBV9 . TGTGCCAGCAGCGTATCGACGGGGGTAAAGTATGAGCAGTTCTTC CASSVSTGVKYEQFF
. TRBJ2-7 TRBV7-2 . TGTGCCAGCAGCTTAGAGGCACAGACCTACGAGCAGTACTTC CASSLEAQTYEQYF
. TRBJ2-1 TRBV6-5 TRBD1 TGTGCCAGCAGTCGGGACAGCTACAATGAGCAGTTCTTC CASSRDSYNEQFF
. TRBJ2-1 TRBV19 . TGTGCCAGTAGTATACAGGGCCCGCTCCTCTTC CASSIQGPLLF
few TRBJ1-6 TRBV15 TRBD1 TGTGCCACCAGCAGGAACTCACGACAGGGGGCCTATTCACCCCTCCACTTT CATSRNSRQGAYSPLHF
. TRBJ2-5 TRBV9 . TGTGCCAGCAGCGTAAGTACAGGAATGGAGACCCAGTACTTC CASSVSTGMETQYF
. TRBJ2-7 TRBV11-2 . TGTGCCAGCAGCTTAGTGAGCTTCTACGAGCAGTACTTC CASSLVSFYEQYF
. TRBJ2-6 TRBV28 TRBD2 TGTGCCAGCAGATCTAGCGGCTCTGGGGCCAACGTCCTGACTTTC CASRSSGSGANVLTF
. TRBJ2-5 TRBV7-9 TRBD1 TGTGCCAGCAGTCAGCAACAGGGGTCGTGGGAGACCCAGTACTTC CASSQQQGSWETQYF
. TRBJ2-7 TRBV7-9 . TGTTCCAGCGCGAAGGGGAATTACGAGCAGTACTTC CSSAKGNYEQYF
. TRBJ1-4 TRBV5-4 . TGTGCCAGCAGCCCCTCGACAGGTAGTAATGAAAAACTGTTTTTT CASSPSTGSNEKLFF
few TRBJ1-6 TRBV15 TRBD1 TGTGCCACCAGCAGGGACAGGGTGGGAGTTGGTTCACCCCTCCACTTT CATSRDRVGVGSPLHF
once TRBJ1-5 TRBV27 . TGTGCCAGCAGTCCGGGTCGGTTCCAGCCCCAGCATTTT CASSPGRFQPQHF
few TRBJ1-4 TRBV2 . TGTGCCAGCAACCGGCAGGGAAAGGCAACTAATGAAAAACTGTTTTTT CASNRQGKATNEKLFF
. TRBJ1-2 TRBV6-5 TRBD1 TGTGCCAGCAGTATAGCGGACAGGGACGATGGCTACACCTTC CASSIADRDDGYTF
. TRBJ1-5 TRBV6-1 TRBD1 TGTGCCAGCAGTGACGGTAGGGGGGGACAGGGATTAAGGCAGCCCCAGCATTTT CASSDGRGGQGLRQPQHF
few TRBJ1-5 TRBV2 TRBD1 TGTGCCAGCAACCTGGACAGGGGGGATCAGCCCCAGCATTTT CASNLDRGDQPQHF
. TRBJ1-1 TRBV6-5 . TGTGTCACCTGGGGGGGCGCGGGTGCTTTCTTT CVTWGGAGAFF
. TRBJ2-5 TRBV27 TRBD2 TGTGCCAGCAGCACTAGCGGGGGTCAAGAGACCCAGTACTTC CASSTSGGQETQYF
. TRBJ1-5 TRBV19 . TGTGCCAGTAGTTCACCAGGGATTAGCAATCAGCCCCAGCATTTT CASSSPGISNQPQHF
. TRBJ2-2 TRBV5-8 . TGTGCCAGCAGCTTTACTGGGGGAGGCGGGGAGCTGTTTTTT CASSFTGGGGELFF
. TRBJ2-7 TRBV4-3 TRBD1 TGCGCCAGCAGCCAAGTCGACGACAGGGCCTACGAGCAGTACTTC CASSQVDDRAYEQYF
. TRBJ1-2 TRBV30 . TGTGCCTGGAGTGCGGAGGGCTATGGCTACACCTTC CAWSAEGYGYTF
once TRBJ1-1 TRBV10-3 . TGTGCCATCAGTGAGTGGGAGGCAGGGCCCACTGAAGCTTTCTTT CAISEWEAGPTEAFF
. TRBJ2-7 TRBV5-1 . TGCGCCAGCAGACCGGACAGTTTCTCCTACGAGCAGTACTTC CASRPDSFSYEQYF
once TRBJ1-2 TRBV28 . TGTGCCAGCAGTGACCACAGCTATGGCTACACCTTC CASSDHSYGYTF
. TRBJ1-1 TRBV7-9 TRBD1 TGTGCCAGCAGCTCTCCGGAGACAGGGTTCAATGAAGCTTTCTTT CASSSPETGFNEAFF
. TRBJ1-2 TRBV5-5 . TGTGCCAGCAGCTTGGATAGAAACTATGGCTACACCTTC CASSLDRNYGYTF
. TRBJ2-3 TRBV5-4 TRBD2 TGTGCCAGCAGCTCCCGGGGGGGGGAAGCAGATACGCAGTATTTT CASSSRGGEADTQYF
. TRBJ1-1 TRBV15 . TGTGCCACCAGCAGAGAGCATCGGGGGAACACTGAAGCTTTCTTT CATSREHRGNTEAFF
once TRBJ2-7 TRBV5-1 TRBD1 TGCGTCAGCAGCCAAGAGACAGGGGGTTTCTACGAGCAGTGCTTC CVSSQETGGFYEQCF
. TRBJ2-2 TRBV28 TRBD1 TGTGCCAGCAGTCTTGAGGGCAGGGGGATTGGGGAGCTGTTTTTT CASSLEGRGIGELFF
. TRBJ1-4 TRBV2 . TGTGCCAGCAGCGCCGAGGGACTTTATGAAAAACTGTTTTTT CASSAEGLYEKLFF
. TRBJ2-7 TRBV27 . TGTGCCAGCAGTTTAGCCAGGGACTACGAGCAGTACTTC CASSLARDYEQYF
. TRBJ2-3 TRBV5-7 TRBD1 TGTGCCAGCAGCCTTACAGGGGGTCTCACAGATACGCAGTATTTT CASSLTGGLTDTQYF
. TRBJ2-2 TRBV6-5 TRBD2 TGTGCCAGCAGATCTCCGGGGGGAGGAACCGGGGAGCTGTTTTTT CASRSPGGGTGELFF
few TRBJ1-1 TRBV7-9 . TGTGCCAGCAGCGTAACCCCCACGACGGGGAACACTGAAGCTTTCTTT CASSVTPTTGNTEAFF